These 3 T cell receptor beta chains share one sample of origin, sequenced in a study of regulatory T cells in long-lasting Graves disease. Time point specified: persistent/refractory GD, antithyroid drugs over 5 years with positive TRAb. PBMC-derived RNA was used for the TCR library. Arm-PCR of CDR3 regions and iRepertoire HTBI primers were the basis on which TCR beta libraries were built. TCRdb re-derived calls from the multiplex PCR reads in MiXCR, one entry per CDR3 protein. The data hold a few hundred thousand distinct CDR3 sequences, with around 23% observed a single time. Source: peripheral blood mononuclear cells (PBMCs), taken when the disease was refractory, from a patient treated with antithyroid drugs. Receptors were obtained from a female donor with Graves disease.

This clonotype was picked up a small number of times. The gene calls are TRBV7-9 and TRBJ2-5; 11 nucleotides match TRBD2. V shed 7 bases and J 2 bases; nucleotides not matched to a gene: 3. Germline CDR1 reads SEHNR; CDR2 reads FQNEAQ (reference sequence). The CDR3 totals 14 residues. In DNA form, the CDR3 reads TGTGCCAGCAACATAGCGGGAGGGCAAGAGACCCAGTACTTC. This translates into CASNIAGGQETQYF. Combining the CDR3 with reference TRBV7-9 and TRBJ2-5 gives the whole variable domain DTGVSQNPRHKITKRGQNVTFRCDPISEHNRLYWYRQTLGQGPEFLTYFQNEAQLEKSRLLSDRFSAERPKGSFSTLEIQRTEQGDSAMYLCASNIAGGQETQYFGPGTRLLVL.

The CDR3 DNA reads TGTGCCAGCAGCTTAAGTCAGCAAAAGGACAGGGGGTTTTGGACTGAAGCTTTCTTT. It is translated as CASSLSQQKDRGFWTEAFF. The chain recombines TRBV13 with TRBJ1-1; 10 bases agree with TRBD1. This CDR3 has 19 residues. V shed 2 bases and J 5 bases; nucleotides not matched to a gene: 17. The germline gives CDR1 PRHDT, CDR2 FYEKMQ (reference sequence).

This clonotype was counted only a few times. The chain links TRBV6-5 to TRBJ2-6, with D tentatively TRBD2 (6 bases). The CDR3 contains 17 residues. Germline-derived CDR1 and CDR2 are MNHEY and SVGAGI. V gave up 0 bases and J gave up 2 bases, with 11 bases separating them. The CDR3 bases are TGTGCCAGCAGTTACTCGTGGTCGGGAGCTGGGGCCAACGTCCTGACTTTC. This sequence encodes CASSYSWSGAGANVLTF.